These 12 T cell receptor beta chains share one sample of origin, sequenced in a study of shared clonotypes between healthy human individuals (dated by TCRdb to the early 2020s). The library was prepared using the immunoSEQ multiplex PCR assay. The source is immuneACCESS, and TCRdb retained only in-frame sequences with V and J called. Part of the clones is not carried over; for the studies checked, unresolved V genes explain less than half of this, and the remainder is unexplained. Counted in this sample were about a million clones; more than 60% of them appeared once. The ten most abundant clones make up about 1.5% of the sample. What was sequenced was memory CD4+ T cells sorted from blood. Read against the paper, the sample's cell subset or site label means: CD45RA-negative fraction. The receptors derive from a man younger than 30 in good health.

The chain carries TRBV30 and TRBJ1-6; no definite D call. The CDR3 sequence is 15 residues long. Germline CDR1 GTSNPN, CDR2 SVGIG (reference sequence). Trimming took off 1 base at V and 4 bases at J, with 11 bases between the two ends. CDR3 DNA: TGTGCCTGGAGTGAAGACATGGGATATAATTCACCCCTCCACTTT. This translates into CAWSEDMGYNSPLHF.

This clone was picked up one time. The CDR3 DNA reads TGTGCCAGCAGCGTAAGCGGGAGATCGAACACCGGGGAGCTGTTTTTT. It is translated as CASSVSGRSNTGELFF. The V call is TRBV9, the J call TRBJ2-2; 8 nucleotides align to TRBD2. The germline CDR1 and CDR2 sequences are SGDLS and YYNGEE. V dropped 1 base and J dropped 0; count of bases not matched to a gene: 2. This CDR3 has 16 residues.

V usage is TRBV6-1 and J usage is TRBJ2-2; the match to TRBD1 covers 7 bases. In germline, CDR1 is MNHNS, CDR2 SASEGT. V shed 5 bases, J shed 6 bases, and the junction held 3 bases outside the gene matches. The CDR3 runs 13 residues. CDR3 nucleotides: TGTGCCAGCAGTCTACAGGGGCCCGGGGAGCTGTTTTTT. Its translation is CASSLQGPGELFF.

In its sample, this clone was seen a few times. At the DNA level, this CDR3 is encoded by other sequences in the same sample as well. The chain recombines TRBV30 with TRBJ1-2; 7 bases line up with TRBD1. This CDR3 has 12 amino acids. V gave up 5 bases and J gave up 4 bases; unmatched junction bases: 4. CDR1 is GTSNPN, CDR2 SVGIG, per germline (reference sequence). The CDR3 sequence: CAWERTGYGYTF. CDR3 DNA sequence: TGTGCCTGGGAACGGACAGGCTATGGCTACACCTTC.

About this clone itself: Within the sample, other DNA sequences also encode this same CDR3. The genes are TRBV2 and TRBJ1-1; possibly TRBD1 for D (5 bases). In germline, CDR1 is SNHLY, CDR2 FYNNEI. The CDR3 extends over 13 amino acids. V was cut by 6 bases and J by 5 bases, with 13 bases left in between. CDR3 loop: CASSGPGGTEAFF. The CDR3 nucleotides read TGTGCCAGCAGCGGACCTGGGGGTACTGAAGCTTTCTTT.

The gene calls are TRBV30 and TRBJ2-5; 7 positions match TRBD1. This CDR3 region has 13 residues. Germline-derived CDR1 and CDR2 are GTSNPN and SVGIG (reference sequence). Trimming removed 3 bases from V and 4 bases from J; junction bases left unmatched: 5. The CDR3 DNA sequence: TGTGCCTGGAGCTCAGGGGGAAGAGAGACCCAGTACTTC. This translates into CAWSSGGRETQYF.

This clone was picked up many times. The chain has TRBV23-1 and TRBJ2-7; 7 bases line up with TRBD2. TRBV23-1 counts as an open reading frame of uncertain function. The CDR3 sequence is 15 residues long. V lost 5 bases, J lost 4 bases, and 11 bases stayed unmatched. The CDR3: CASSYRGRAKYEQYF. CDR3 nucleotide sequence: TGCGCCAGCAGTTATCGTGGGAGGGCCAAGTACGAGCAGTACTTC.

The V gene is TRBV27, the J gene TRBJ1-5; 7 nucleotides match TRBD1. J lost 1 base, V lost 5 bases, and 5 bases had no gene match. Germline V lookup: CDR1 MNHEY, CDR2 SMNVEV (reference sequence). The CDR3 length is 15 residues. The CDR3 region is CASSIQGMSNQPQHF. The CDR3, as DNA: TGTGCCAGCAGTATACAGGGGATGAGCAATCAGCCCCAGCATTTT.

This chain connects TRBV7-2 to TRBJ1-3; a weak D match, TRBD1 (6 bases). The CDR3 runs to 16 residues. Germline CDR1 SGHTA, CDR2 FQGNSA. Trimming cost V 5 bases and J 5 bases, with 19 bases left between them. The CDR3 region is CASSPLAGGSRNTIYF. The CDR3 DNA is TGTGCCAGCAGCCCCCTGGCGGGGGGCTCAAGAAACACCATATATTTT.

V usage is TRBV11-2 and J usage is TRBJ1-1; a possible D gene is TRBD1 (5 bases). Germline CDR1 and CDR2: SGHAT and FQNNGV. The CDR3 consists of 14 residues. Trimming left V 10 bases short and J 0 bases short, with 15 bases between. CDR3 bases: TGTGCCACCTCCTTTGGGACTGTGAACACTGAAGCTTTCTTT. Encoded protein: CATSFGTVNTEAFF.

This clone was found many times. CDR3 nucleotide sequence: TGTGCCAGGTTAAGGGACAGGGAATCCGGGGAGCTGTTTTTT. Protein: CARLRDRESGELFF. This sequence joins TRBV7-6 and TRBJ2-2, with 9 bases aligning to TRBD1. V trimming: 9 bases; J trimming: 6 bases; junction bases outside the gene matches: 8. The CDR3 is 14 amino acids. Germline CDR1 and CDR2: SGHVS and FNYEAQ.

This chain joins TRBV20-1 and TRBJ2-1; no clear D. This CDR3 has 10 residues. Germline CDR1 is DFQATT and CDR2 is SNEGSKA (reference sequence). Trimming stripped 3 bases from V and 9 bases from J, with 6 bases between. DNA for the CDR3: TGCAGTGCTAGTAGTCGTGAGCAGTTCTTC. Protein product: CSASSREQFF.